The subject of this entry is one T cell receptor beta chain. Its specificity is not known. Being one base from a much bigger clone, this may be a read error. The source of the sample is a study of CD8 T cells in ankylosing spondylitis. Study-level findings and limits: Prior literature has documented some motif variants in synovial fluid and blood from reactive arthritis. It was reported that disease-linked clones were significantly enriched in matched ankylosing spondylitis synovial fluid.

This CDR3 spans 16 amino acids. Germline values: CDR1 PRHDT, CDR2 FYEKMQ (reference sequence). V was pared by 4 bases and J by 4 bases, with 10 bases of the junction left unmatched. Quantitative 5'-RACE with molecular barcodes generated TCR beta libraries. TCRdb ran MiXCR on the 5' RACE reads and lists one entry per CDR3 protein. The sample lists approximately 260,000 distinct CDR3 sequences, over 15% occurring once. The chain employs TRBV13 and TRBJ2-7; 10 nucleotides agree with TRBD2. What was sequenced was blood, either unsorted or a sorted T cell fraction (not recorded which). This receptor was taken from a male donor with ankylosing spondylitis or in good health (not recorded which). This CDR3 reads CASSSPGLAVGYEQYF. The DNA for the CDR3 is TGTGCCAGCAGCTCCCCTGGACTAGCGGTAGGGTACGAGCAGTACTTC.